The 22 T cell receptor beta chains in this list originate from one sample, sequenced in a study of blood T cell repertoires in COVID-19. The table came from immunoSEQ multiplex PCR; TCRdb's copy has only in-frame clones and leaves some out. Among approximately 300,000 clones listed, about nine tenths were seen once. Sequencing input: PBMCs or T cells enriched from blood (not recorded which). Receptor source: a woman aged 25 to 39 who had recovered from COVID-19.

V and J are TRBV18 and TRBJ1-5, with 11 nucleotides matching TRBD1. This CDR3 is built from 16 residues. Unmatched junction bases numbered 7, after V lost 2 bases and J lost 7 bases. The V gene's germline CDR1 is KGHSH and CDR2 LQKENI. CDR3 nucleotide sequence: TGTGCCAGCTCACCAGGAGGACAGGGGGCTGGACAGCCCCAGCATTTT. It encodes CASSPGGQGAGQPQHF.

The chain is built from TRBV4-1 and TRBJ1-4; D might be TRBD1 (5 bases). This CDR3 contains 14 residues. V dropped 7 bases and J dropped 3 bases, with 12 bases sitting between them. Germline loops: CDR1 MGHRA, CDR2 YSYEKL. The CDR3 DNA reads TGCGCCAGCACCCGGGGGGGGGCTAATGAAAAACTGTTTTTT. Protein sequence: CASTRGGANEKLFF.

J is TRBJ2-7 and V is TRBV4-3, with TRBD2 matching over 9 bases. V lost 1 base to trimming and J lost 4 bases; unmatched junction nucleotides: 11. Germline V CDR1 and CDR2: LGHNA, YSLEER. The CDR3 is made up of 17 amino acids. The CDR3 nucleotides read TGCGCCAGCAGCCAAGTGTTTTCAAGCGGGAGGTTTTACGAGCAGTACTTC. Translating it yields CASSQVFSSGRFYEQYF.

In its sample, this clone was seen once. The chain combines TRBV10-3 with TRBJ2-1, with 7 bases aligning to TRBD1. V shed 4 bases and J 8 bases; nucleotides not matched to a gene: 14. The CDR3 spans 16 residues. From germline, CDR1 is ENHRY and CDR2 SYGVKD. The CDR3 nucleotides read TGTGCCATCAGTGTGGGGGATGAGGGGGCCAGGGATGAGCAGTTCTTC. It codes for CAISVGDEGARDEQFF.

This clone has only one observation. V usage is TRBV28 and J usage is TRBJ2-5; D is possibly TRBD1 (6 bases). The CDR3 contains 14 residues. The germline gives CDR1 MDHEN, CDR2 SYDVKM. V lost 2 bases, J lost 3 bases, and 10 bases lay in between. The CDR3 DNA reads TGTGCCAGCAGTTTAACAGGGACGAAAGAGACCCAGTACTTC. This translates into CASSLTGTKETQYF.

This clone has just a few counts. The CDR3 nucleotides are TGTGCCAGCAGTGGTCCCCAGGGTATAGGCTCCTACAATGAGCAGTTCTTC. It is translated as CASSGPQGIGSYNEQFF. The rearrangement uses TRBV28 and TRBJ2-1, with D possibly TRBD1 on 5 matching bases. Germline CDR1 MDHEN, CDR2 SYDVKM. V was clipped by 5 bases and J by 0 bases, with 17 bases between them. The CDR3 spans 17 residues.

This chain uses TRBV5-6 with TRBJ2-1; 8 bases fit TRBD1. CDR3 length: 12 residues. V was clipped by 4 bases and J by 10 bases; unmatched bases: 4. Germline V gene lookup returns CDR1 SGHDT and CDR2 YYEEEE. The CDR3 spells CASSPWDREQFF. The DNA for the CDR3 is TGTGCCAGCAGCCCTTGGGACAGGGAGCAGTTCTTC.

The J gene is TRBJ2-5, the V gene TRBV18; 11 bases match TRBD1. The ends lost 8 bases at V and 4 bases at J; junction bases unmatched: 12. The CDR3 is made up of 16 amino acids. Germline V CDR1 and CDR2: KGHSH, LQKENI. CDR3 in DNA: TGTGCCAGCCTACTCGGGACAGGGGGATTCGGAGAGACCCAGTACTTC. This sequence encodes CASLLGTGGFGETQYF.

This chain connects TRBV7-2 to TRBJ2-5, with D unclear. The V gene lost 2 bases and the J gene lost 5 bases, with 6 bases spanning the gap. In germline, CDR1 is SGHTA, CDR2 FQGNSA. The CDR3 has 12 residues. The CDR3 is CASSLYGETQYF. DNA for the CDR3: TGTGCCAGCAGCTTATACGGGGAGACCCAGTACTTC.

The chain couples TRBV7-9 to TRBJ1-1; possibly TRBD1 for D (5 bases). Germline lookup yields CDR1 SEHNR and CDR2 FQNEAQ (reference sequence). V was clipped by 2 bases and J by 5 bases, with 21 bases between them. The CDR3 runs to 17 residues. The CDR3 coding sequence is TGTGCCAGCAGCTTACAAACGTACGGGGGTGCAGGGACTGAAGCTTTCTTT. Protein sequence: CASSLQTYGGAGTEAFF.

The V call is TRBV4-1, the J call TRBJ2-2; D is ambiguous. The germline CDR1 and CDR2 sequences are MGHRA and YSYEKL. The CDR3 is 13 residues long. V lost 3 bases and J lost 10, with 12 bases in between. CDR3 DNA: TGCGCCAGCAGCCATCGCACCGCGTTGGAGCTGTTTTTT. This gives the protein CASSHRTALELFF.

The chain is built from TRBV4-1 and TRBJ1-3; D possibly corresponds to TRBD1 (6 bases). V lost 4 bases and J lost 0, with 13 bases in between. The CDR3 spans 16 residues. Germline values: CDR1 MGHRA, CDR2 YSYEKL. CDR3 in amino acids: CASSRGQISSGNTIYF. The CDR3 nucleotides are TGCGCCAGCAGCCGTGGACAGATTAGCTCTGGAAACACCATATATTTT.

This clone was seen once. The chain combines TRBV12-3 or TRBV12-4 with TRBJ1-2, with D tentatively TRBD1 (6 bases). CDR3 length: 13 residues. V lost 5 bases, J lost 7 bases, and 14 bases lay in between. CDR3 region: CASSTGSFGGYTF. Written as DNA, the CDR3 is TGTGCCAGCAGTACAGGGTCTTTCGGTGGCTACACCTTC.

This clone appeared once. The chain joins TRBV6-5 to TRBJ2-7; TRBD1 might be the D (6 bases). The CDR3 has 15 amino acids. V was shortened by 6 bases and J by 0 bases, with 15 bases between the two germline ends. Germline V gene data show CDR1 as MNHEY and CDR2 as SVGAGI. CDR3 coding DNA: TGTGCCAGCAGGGACGAACAGGGATACTCCTACGAGCAGTACTTC. Translation: CASRDEQGYSYEQYF.

The rearrangement links TRBV6-2 or TRBV6-3 to TRBJ2-7; 13 nucleotides match TRBD2. CDR1 is MNHEY, CDR2 SVGEGT, per germline. J was trimmed by 5 bases and V by 2 bases; bases with no gene match: 12. The CDR3 is 18 amino acids. The CDR3 DNA is TGTGCCAGCAGTTACGAACTAGCGGGAGGGCCAGCTAGAGACGAGCAGTACTTC. Its protein is CASSYELAGGPARDEQYF.

V usage is TRBV4-1 and J usage is TRBJ2-3; the D gene is possibly TRBD2 (5 bases). The germline CDR1 and CDR2 sequences are MGHRA and YSYEKL. The CDR3 is made up of 16 amino acids. V gave up 4 bases and J gave up 5 bases, with 19 bases separating them. The CDR3 sequence is CASSPAPRGRLDTQYF. The CDR3 DNA reads as TGCGCCAGCAGCCCAGCTCCCCGGGGTCGATTAGATACGCAGTATTTT.

The chain recombines TRBV30 with TRBJ1-2; D call uncertain. The CDR3 has 13 amino acids. Trimming stripped 0 bases from V and 7 bases from J, with 12 bases between. Germline values: CDR1 GTSNPN, CDR2 SVGIG (reference sequence). The CDR3 DNA sequence: TGTGCCTGGAGTGTTGGCGGAGAGGGTGGCTACACCTTC. Its protein is CAWSVGGEGGYTF. The variable domain in full, with the rest retrieved from reference TRBV30 and TRBJ1-2, is SQTIHQWPATLVQPVGSPLSLECTVEGTSNPNLYWYRQAAGRGLQLLFYSVGIGQISSEVPQNLSASRPQDRQFILSSKKLLLSDSGFYLCAWSVGGEGGYTFGSGTRLTVV.

This clone has just one count. The V call is TRBV14, the J call TRBJ1-1, with TRBD1 matching 8 bases. This CDR3 spans 15 amino acids. Germline CDR1 reads SGHDN; CDR2 reads FVKESK. The J segment lost 4 bases and the V segment lost 3 bases, leaving 7 bases of the junction unmatched. The CDR3 region has the DNA TGTGCCAGCAGCCACTTACAGGGGGGGGGCACTGAAGCTTTCTTT. Encoded protein: CASSHLQGGGTEAFF.

The chain is built from TRBV19 and TRBJ2-7, with 9 bases fitting TRBD1. CDR1 and CDR2 from the germline V gene are LNHDA and SQIVND (reference sequence). The V segment lost 5 bases and the J segment 3 bases; nucleotides outside the gene matches: 5. The CDR3 runs to 14 residues. For the CDR3, the DNA is TGTGCCAGTAGTGGACGGACAGGGGACTACGAGCAGTACTTC. It codes for CASSGRTGDYEQYF.

The chain carries TRBV9 and TRBJ2-7; D perhaps matches TRBD1 (5 bases). The germline CDR1 and CDR2 sequences are SGDLS and YYNGEE. The CDR3 runs to 14 residues. With 4 bases removed from V and 2 bases from J, the gap between germline ends came to 13 bases. The CDR3 spells CASSLTGDTYEQYF. The CDR3 DNA reads TGTGCCAGCAGCCTAACAGGTGACACCTACGAGCAGTACTTC.

The gene calls are TRBV20-1 and TRBJ2-2; D is possibly TRBD2 (5 bases). Looked up from germline, CDR1 is DFQATT and CDR2 is SNEGSKA (reference sequence). Trimming took 3 bases from V and 6 from J, leaving 5 bases between them. This CDR3 comprises 11 residues. The CDR3 DNA is TGCAGTGCTAGCGGGGCCGGGGAGCTGTTTTTT. Translation: CSASGAGELFF.

The chain uses TRBV5-4 and TRBJ2-7; TRBD1 might be the D (6 bases). The CDR3 sequence is 15 residues long. Germline CDR1 and CDR2: SGHNT and YYREEE (reference sequence). Trimming took 7 bases from V and 3 from J, leaving 20 bases between them. The CDR3 nucleotides read TGTGCCAGCGCCAAGGACAGAGAAAGCCTCTACGAGCAGTACTTC. It yields the protein CASAKDRESLYEQYF. Combining the CDR3 with reference TRBV5-4 and TRBJ2-7 gives the whole variable domain ETGVTQSPTHLIKTRGQQVTLRCSSQSGHNTVSWYQQALGQGPQFIFQYYREEENGRGNFPPRFSGLQFPNYSSELNVNALELDDSALYLCASAKDRESLYEQYFGPGTRLTVT.